This is a list of T cell receptor beta chains from one sample in a study of cytomegalovirus exposure and HLA in healthy donors. The assay was immunoSEQ multiplex PCR, and TCRdb's table has in-frame clones only and misses some. The data hold 100,000 or so clones, with 65% to 90% observed a single time. Specimen: PBMCs. These receptor sequences come from a young woman in good health and CMV-seronegative. Both conserved end residues are part of each CDR3. A D gene is named only where the DNA matches it firmly. Size is stated for part of the rows, as once, few or many counts, or as a class when the clone is expanded.

cdr3_nt: TGTGCCTGGAGTGTGGGTGCGGGGACCACAGATACGCAGTATTTT
cdr3_aa: CAWSVGAGTTDTQYF
d_call: -
v_call: TRBV30
j_call: TRBJ2-3
clone_size: -

cdr3_nt: TGCGCCAGCAGCTTTTCCGGGACAGGGGGCAGCTCCTATAATTCACCCCTCCACTTT
cdr3_aa: CASSFSGTGGSSYNSPLHF
d_call: TRBD1
v_call: TRBV5-1
j_call: TRBJ1-6
clone_size: -

cdr3_nt: TGTGCCAGCAGCGAACAACTAGTCTCCTACGAGCAGTACTTC
cdr3_aa: CASSEQLVSYEQYF
d_call: -
v_call: TRBV5-6
j_call: TRBJ2-7
clone_size: -

cdr3_nt: TGTGCCAGCAGCACCCGACAAAGGGACAGGGAGCCTGGCTACACCTTC
cdr3_aa: CASSTRQRDREPGYTF
d_call: TRBD1
v_call: TRBV7-8
j_call: TRBJ1-2
clone_size: once

cdr3_nt: TGTGCCAGCAGTCGGGGACAGGGGAGATCCTACGAGCAGTACTTC
cdr3_aa: CASSRGQGRSYEQYF
d_call: TRBD1
v_call: TRBV2
j_call: TRBJ2-7
clone_size: -

cdr3_nt: TGTGCCAGCAGTTTCGGCAGGGACTATGGCTACACCTTC
cdr3_aa: CASSFGRDYGYTF
d_call: -
v_call: TRBV28
j_call: TRBJ1-2
clone_size: -

cdr3_nt: TGTGCCTGGGATCTGGGGACAGGGGCCCCGGGGGAGACCCAGTACTTC
cdr3_aa: CAWDLGTGAPGETQYF
d_call: TRBD1
v_call: TRBV30
j_call: TRBJ2-5
clone_size: -

cdr3_nt: TGTGCCAGCAAGGAGGACTCCTACAATGAGCAGTTCTTC
cdr3_aa: CASKEDSYNEQFF
d_call: -
v_call: TRBV2
j_call: TRBJ2-1
clone_size: -

cdr3_nt: TGTGCCAGCAGCCAAGACACCGGGACAGGGCCATACGAGCAGTACTTC
cdr3_aa: CASSQDTGTGPYEQYF
d_call: TRBD1
v_call: TRBV4-2
j_call: TRBJ2-7
clone_size: once

cdr3_nt: TGTGCCATCAACCAGGGGGACGCCTACGAGCAGTACTTC
cdr3_aa: CAINQGDAYEQYF
d_call: TRBD1
v_call: TRBV10-3
j_call: TRBJ2-7
clone_size: -

cdr3_nt: TGTGCCAGCAGCTTGCCGGCGGGCAATTATGGCTACACCTTC
cdr3_aa: CASSLPAGNYGYTF
d_call: -
v_call: TRBV5-5
j_call: TRBJ1-2
clone_size: -

cdr3_nt: TGCGCCAGCAGCTTCCTAAGCTCTGGGGCCAACGTCCTGACTTTC
cdr3_aa: CASSFLSSGANVLTF
d_call: -
v_call: TRBV5-1
j_call: TRBJ2-6
clone_size: -

cdr3_nt: TGCGCCAGCAGCCAAGCGGGAGTCGGGTACGAGCAGTACTTC
cdr3_aa: CASSQAGVGYEQYF
d_call: -
v_call: TRBV4-3
j_call: TRBJ2-7
clone_size: few

cdr3_nt: TGTGCCAGCTCACGAATATATGGTCTAAAAGAGACCCAGTACTTC
cdr3_aa: CASSRIYGLKETQYF
d_call: -
v_call: TRBV18
j_call: TRBJ2-5
clone_size: -

cdr3_nt: TGTTCCAGCAGCTTATACCCTACCGCTTCCCTATGGGAGCAGTTCTTC
cdr3_aa: CSSSLYPTASLWEQFF
d_call: -
v_call: TRBV7-9
j_call: TRBJ2-1
clone_size: -

cdr3_nt: TGTGCCAGCAGTTACCGGAGGGGCTACACCTTC
cdr3_aa: CASSYRRGYTF
d_call: -
v_call: TRBV28
j_call: TRBJ1-2
clone_size: -

cdr3_nt: TGTGCCAGCAGCTTAGGGGCAGGGGACCCGAGAATGGGGGGCTACACCTTC
cdr3_aa: CASSLGAGDPRMGGYTF
d_call: -
v_call: TRBV11-2
j_call: TRBJ1-2
clone_size: -

cdr3_nt: TGTTCCAGCAGGGGCAGGGTGAATGGCTACACCTTC
cdr3_aa: CSSRGRVNGYTF
d_call: -
v_call: TRBV7-9
j_call: TRBJ1-2
clone_size: -

cdr3_nt: TGTGCCAGCAGCGTAGGTATCTGGAGCTCCTACGAGCAGTACTTC
cdr3_aa: CASSVGIWSSYEQYF
d_call: -
v_call: TRBV9
j_call: TRBJ2-7
clone_size: -

cdr3_nt: TGTGCCAGCAGTGAAGATGGGGACACTTTCCACGGCTACACCTTC
cdr3_aa: CASSEDGDTFHGYTF
d_call: -
v_call: TRBV2
j_call: TRBJ1-2
clone_size: -

cdr3_nt: TGTGCCAGCAGCTTGGAGTCGGGACTTTACAATGAGCAGTTCTTC
cdr3_aa: CASSLESGLYNEQFF
d_call: -
v_call: TRBV5-4
j_call: TRBJ2-1
clone_size: once

cdr3_nt: TGTGCCAGCCAGGGCCTCTCCTACGAGCAGTACTTC
cdr3_aa: CASQGLSYEQYF
d_call: -
v_call: TRBV7-9
j_call: TRBJ2-7
clone_size: -

cdr3_nt: TGCGCCAGCAGCTTGGTGCAGAACTACAATGAGCAGTTCTTC
cdr3_aa: CASSLVQNYNEQFF
d_call: -
v_call: TRBV5-1
j_call: TRBJ2-1
clone_size: -

cdr3_nt: TGTGCCATCAGAAAAGAGCACAGGGCCCCCTACGAGCAGTACTTC
cdr3_aa: CAIRKEHRAPYEQYF
d_call: -
v_call: TRBV10-3
j_call: TRBJ2-7
clone_size: -

cdr3_nt: TGTGCCAGCGGGACTAGCGGGGGCGGGAGCTCCTACAATGAGCAGTTCTTC
cdr3_aa: CASGTSGGGSSYNEQFF
d_call: TRBD2
v_call: TRBV5-4
j_call: TRBJ2-1
clone_size: once

cdr3_nt: TGTGCCAGCAGCTTGGGTGGGACAGCCTTCTACGAGCAGTACTTC
cdr3_aa: CASSLGGTAFYEQYF
d_call: TRBD1
v_call: TRBV5-4
j_call: TRBJ2-7
clone_size: -

cdr3_nt: TGCGCCAGGTCGGGGTTGCAGTACTTC
cdr3_aa: CARSGLQYF
d_call: -
v_call: TRBV23-1
j_call: TRBJ2-5
clone_size: -

cdr3_nt: TGTGCCAGCTCACTCGCTCCAGGGGTCAAAAACATTCAGTACTTC
cdr3_aa: CASSLAPGVKNIQYF
d_call: -
v_call: TRBV18
j_call: TRBJ2-4
clone_size: -

cdr3_nt: TGTGCCAGCAGTTTGATGGTGGGCCACACCGGGGAGCTGTTTTTT
cdr3_aa: CASSLMVGHTGELFF
d_call: -
v_call: TRBV28
j_call: TRBJ2-2
clone_size: -

cdr3_nt: TGTGCCAGCAGCGTTGGGGGCGGGTCCTATGGCTACACCTTC
cdr3_aa: CASSVGGGSYGYTF
d_call: -
v_call: TRBV9
j_call: TRBJ1-2
clone_size: -

cdr3_nt: TGCAGCGTTGAAGGCGGACAGGGGTCCCCGAACACTGAAGCTTTCTTT
cdr3_aa: CSVEGGQGSPNTEAFF
d_call: TRBD1
v_call: TRBV29-1
j_call: TRBJ1-1
clone_size: -

cdr3_nt: TGTGCCTGGAGTGTACGTGGAATGACTATACCTTCCTACAATGAGCAGTTCTTC
cdr3_aa: CAWSVRGMTIPSYNEQFF
d_call: -
v_call: TRBV30
j_call: TRBJ2-1
clone_size: -

cdr3_nt: TGTGCCAGCAGTCCTATCTGGGACAGGGAGTGGTGGGGGGCGGATGGCTACACCTTC
cdr3_aa: CASSPIWDREWWGADGYTF
d_call: TRBD1
v_call: TRBV28
j_call: TRBJ1-2
clone_size: -

cdr3_nt: TGTGCCAGCAGCTTGGGGACAGTCTCTGGAAACACCATATATTTT
cdr3_aa: CASSLGTVSGNTIYF
d_call: TRBD1
v_call: TRBV9
j_call: TRBJ1-3
clone_size: -

cdr3_nt: TGCGCCAGCAGTGATAAGACTAGCGGGGGGGGCGAGCAGTACTTC
cdr3_aa: CASSDKTSGGGEQYF
d_call: TRBD2
v_call: TRBV10-1
j_call: TRBJ2-7
clone_size: -

cdr3_nt: TGCGCCAGCAGCTTGGCTCTACAGGCGGCGCAGTTCTTC
cdr3_aa: CASSLALQAAQFF
d_call: -
v_call: TRBV5-1
j_call: TRBJ2-1
clone_size: -

cdr3_nt: TGTGCCAGCAGGACGACTAGCGGGGTCGGCGAGCAGTACTTC
cdr3_aa: CASRTTSGVGEQYF
d_call: TRBD2
v_call: TRBV5-5
j_call: TRBJ2-7
clone_size: -

cdr3_nt: TGTGCCAGCACCTTTGCGAGTGATTCACCCCTCCACTTT
cdr3_aa: CASTFASDSPLHF
d_call: -
v_call: TRBV4-2
j_call: TRBJ1-6
clone_size: -

cdr3_nt: TGTGCCAGCAGTTACTCGGAGCAAGAGACCCAGTACTTC
cdr3_aa: CASSYSEQETQYF
d_call: -
v_call: TRBV6-6
j_call: TRBJ2-5
clone_size: -

cdr3_nt: TGTGCCTGGAGTGTCGGAGGGGCCCCCGGACAGCCCCAGCATTTT
cdr3_aa: CAWSVGGAPGQPQHF
d_call: -
v_call: TRBV30
j_call: TRBJ1-5
clone_size: -

cdr3_nt: TGTGCCAGCAGCCCAGGACAGGAATACTACGAGCAGTACTTC
cdr3_aa: CASSPGQEYYEQYF
d_call: TRBD1
v_call: TRBV9
j_call: TRBJ2-7
clone_size: -

cdr3_nt: TGTGCCAGCAGCTCAGACAGGGTTGGAGAGCAGTACTTC
cdr3_aa: CASSSDRVGEQYF
d_call: TRBD1
v_call: TRBV28
j_call: TRBJ2-7
clone_size: -

cdr3_nt: TGTGCCAGCAGCGGGGACAGGGAGAGCTTAGAAAAACTGTTTTTT
cdr3_aa: CASSGDRESLEKLFF
d_call: TRBD1
v_call: TRBV7-9
j_call: TRBJ1-4
clone_size: -

cdr3_nt: TGTGCCAGCAGCCCAGACAGGCTGGCCTACGAGCAGTACTTC
cdr3_aa: CASSPDRLAYEQYF
d_call: -
v_call: TRBV11-2
j_call: TRBJ2-7
clone_size: once

cdr3_nt: TGTGCCTGGAATCGTAGGGGGACTGGGGCCAACGTCCTGACTTTC
cdr3_aa: CAWNRRGTGANVLTF
d_call: -
v_call: TRBV30
j_call: TRBJ2-6
clone_size: -

cdr3_nt: TGCGCCAGCAGCCAATATGTTGAGGATACGCAGTATTTT
cdr3_aa: CASSQYVEDTQYF
d_call: -
v_call: TRBV4-1
j_call: TRBJ2-3
clone_size: -

cdr3_nt: TGTGCCAGCAGTCTGCCAGGGGAGCCCCAGCATTTT
cdr3_aa: CASSLPGEPQHF
d_call: -
v_call: TRBV28
j_call: TRBJ1-5
clone_size: -

cdr3_nt: TGTGCCAGCAGTGAGCAGGGGGAATCCTACGAGCAGTACTTC
cdr3_aa: CASSEQGESYEQYF
d_call: TRBD1
v_call: TRBV2
j_call: TRBJ2-7
clone_size: -

cdr3_nt: TGTGCCAGCAGCTATCGAGCGGGGGATAGGGATGAGCAGTTCTTC
cdr3_aa: CASSYRAGDRDEQFF
d_call: TRBD2
v_call: TRBV28
j_call: TRBJ2-1
clone_size: -

cdr3_nt: TGTGCCTGGACCTTGGACAGGGGACACGAGCAGTACTTC
cdr3_aa: CAWTLDRGHEQYF
d_call: TRBD1
v_call: TRBV30
j_call: TRBJ2-7
clone_size: -

cdr3_nt: TGCGCCAGTCGGGATCTTAGAGTCGACGAGCAGTACTTC
cdr3_aa: CASRDLRVDEQYF
d_call: -
v_call: TRBV5-1
j_call: TRBJ2-7
clone_size: -

cdr3_nt: TGTGCCAGCAGCCCTGACGGACTAGCGGGAGCCCGCCAGTACTTC
cdr3_aa: CASSPDGLAGARQYF
d_call: TRBD2
v_call: TRBV6-5
j_call: TRBJ2-5
clone_size: -

cdr3_nt: TGTGCCAGCAGCCCCCCCCAGGGGTCGGTAGGTGAAAAACTGTTTTTT
cdr3_aa: CASSPPQGSVGEKLFF
d_call: -
v_call: TRBV7-9
j_call: TRBJ1-4
clone_size: few

cdr3_nt: TGTGCCAGCAGTCCCGGAGGGGCGGTATCCCACGAGCAGTACTTC
cdr3_aa: CASSPGGAVSHEQYF
d_call: -
v_call: TRBV28
j_call: TRBJ2-7
clone_size: -

cdr3_nt: TGTGCCAGCAGCTCCCCTAGCCAAGGGACCTACGAGCAGTACTTC
cdr3_aa: CASSSPSQGTYEQYF
d_call: -
v_call: TRBV7-9
j_call: TRBJ2-7
clone_size: -

cdr3_nt: TGTGCCAGCAGCTTAGTTCCAGGGCTGAACACTGAAGCTTTCTTT
cdr3_aa: CASSLVPGLNTEAFF
d_call: -
v_call: TRBV7-9
j_call: TRBJ1-1
clone_size: -

cdr3_nt: TGTGCCAGCGGGACCGGACAGGGGACCGGGGAGCTGTTTTTT
cdr3_aa: CASGTGQGTGELFF
d_call: TRBD1
v_call: TRBV28
j_call: TRBJ2-2
clone_size: -